This TCR beta chain comes out of a study of shared clonotypes between healthy human individuals. Study-level background: The people who gave samples were two women and a few men aged 18 to 49. Study-wide results and limits: Large sequencing depth failed to make sorted-subset sequencing complete, rarefaction showed.

Germline trimming cut 2 bases from V and 6 bases from J; bases unmatched to any gene: 4. This CDR3 is 14 amino acids long. Germline V CDR1 and CDR2: MNHEY, SMNVEV (reference sequence). About this clone: The antigen is unknown.

Terminally differentiated effector memory CD45RA+ cells were left out of the naive CD8 fraction, which was CD45RO-negative and positively selected for CCR7. Some clones are missing from TCRdb's copy, which holds only in-frame ones; the method was immunoSEQ multiplex PCR. The top ten clones hold about 25% of a sample with about 820,000 clones, 85% to 95% of them seen once. Sequencing was performed on naive CD8+ T cells sorted from blood. The TCR sequence derives from a man aged 25 to 45 in good health. The V and J genes are TRBV27 and TRBJ1-2; 9 bases line up with TRBD1. In nucleotides, the CDR3 is TGTGCCAGCAGTTTAGTCGGGACAGGGAATGGCTACACCTTC. Its protein is CASSLVGTGNGYTF.